The 22 T cell receptor beta chains listed next were all sequenced from one sample in a study of blood T cell repertoires in COVID-19. The method was immunoSEQ multiplex PCR; TCRdb's version includes in-frame clones alone and lacks a portion of them. The sample consists of some 250,000 clones, about 88% of them appearing once. Input material: peripheral blood. These receptors were collected from a man aged 25-40 years with active or convalescent COVID-19.

The chain is built from TRBV3-1 (or the pseudogene TRBV3-2) and TRBJ1-1, with 7 bases aligning to TRBD1. V lost 4 bases and J lost 0; bases outside the gene matches: 2. Germline CDR1 and CDR2: LGHDT and YNNKEL (reference sequence). The length of the CDR3 is 14 residues. The DNA of the CDR3 is TGTGCCAGCAGCCTAGACAGGGTGAACACTGAAGCTTTCTTT. As protein: CASSLDRVNTEAFF.

V and J are TRBV6-6 and TRBJ2-1; 9 bases align to TRBD2. This CDR3 spans 16 amino acids. The V segment lost 8 bases and the J segment 0 bases; nucleotides outside the gene matches: 8. Germline assignment: CDR1 MNHNY and CDR2 SVGAGI (reference sequence). The CDR3 protein is CASGSGGKSSYNEQFF. CDR3 nucleotides: TGTGCCAGCGGGAGCGGGGGGAAAAGCTCCTACAATGAGCAGTTCTTC.

The V call is TRBV3-1 (or the pseudogene TRBV3-2), the J call TRBJ2-6; 10 bases line up with TRBD1. This CDR3 comprises 17 residues. V lost 3 bases to trimming and J lost 2 bases; unmatched junction nucleotides: 4. Germline V lookup: CDR1 LGHDT, CDR2 YNNKEL (reference sequence). The CDR3 bases are TGTGCCAGCAGCCAGACAGGGGGCGTCCCTGGGGCCAACGTCCTGACTTTC. This codes for CASSQTGGVPGANVLTF.

This chain links TRBV4-2 with TRBJ2-1; D ambiguous. CDR3 length: 16 amino acids. The germline V gene encodes CDR1 LGHNA and CDR2 YNFKEQ. The germline V and J ends were trimmed by 1 base and 0 bases, with 10 bases remaining between them. The CDR3 coding sequence is TGTGCCAGCAGCCAAGCTGGCTTAAGCTCCTACAATGAGCAGTTCTTC. Protein sequence: CASSQAGLSSYNEQFF.

The chain has TRBV25-1 and TRBJ1-4; D is unclear. Germline assignment: CDR1 MGHDK and CDR2 SYGVNS. CDR3 length: 15 residues. Trimming pared 4 bases from V and 1 base from J, leaving 10 bases between. The CDR3 loop reads CASSAHRQTNEKLFF. CDR3 coding DNA: TGTGCCAGCAGTGCCCACAGACAAACTAATGAAAAACTGTTTTTT.

This clone was counted only a few times. The V and J genes are TRBV3-1 (or the pseudogene TRBV3-2) and TRBJ2-2; 12 bases match TRBD2. This CDR3 is built from 18 residues. From germline, CDR1 is LGHDT and CDR2 YNNKEL (reference sequence). Germline trimming cut 7 bases from V and 5 bases from J; bases unmatched to any gene: 14. CDR3 protein: CASTALAGGPGWTGELFF. The CDR3 nucleotides read TGTGCCAGCACCGCCCTAGCGGGGGGGCCTGGGTGGACCGGGGAGCTGTTTTTT.

The chain employs TRBV5-8 and TRBJ1-3; no reliable D call. The CDR3 is made up of 13 amino acids. The V and J ends lost 0 bases and 4 bases respectively, with 5 bases between them. The germline CDR1 and CDR2 sequences are SGHTS and YDEGEE. The chain's CDR3 is CASSLAKGNTIYF. In DNA, the CDR3 is TGTGCCAGCAGCTTGGCCAAAGGAAACACCATATATTTT.

The chain is built from TRBV30 and TRBJ1-5; no clear D. This CDR3 is built from 14 residues. Trimming removed 0 bases at V and 3 bases at J, with 9 bases between. Germline V lookup: CDR1 GTSNPN, CDR2 SVGIG (reference sequence). The CDR3 DNA reads as TGTGCCTGGAGTGTGGGTCAGGTCAATCAGCCCCAGCATTTT. As protein: CAWSVGQVNQPQHF.

The J gene is TRBJ1-1, the V gene TRBV27; D unclear. Between the trimmed V and J ends, which lost 6 bases and 0 bases, there was a span of 14 bases. The CDR3 totals 15 residues. Germline CDR1 is MNHEY and CDR2 is SMNVEV (reference sequence). CDR3 loop: CASSLDRSMNTEAFF. CDR3 nucleotide sequence: TGTGCCAGCAGCCTAGACCGGTCTATGAACACTGAAGCTTTCTTT.

The chain combines TRBV11-2 with TRBJ1-5; D is perhaps TRBD1 (6 bases). The CDR3 runs to 15 residues. The germline V gene has CDR1 SGHAT and CDR2 FQNNGV. Trimming shortened V by 3 bases and J by 9 bases, and 18 bases separated the two germline ends. The CDR3 region is CASSLQPQGSGPQHF. The CDR3 DNA reads TGTGCCAGCAGCTTGCAACCACAGGGCTCGGGGCCCCAGCATTTT. Based on the CDR3 plus reference TRBV11-2 and TRBJ1-5, the full variable domain is EAGVAQSPRYKIIEKRQSVAFWCNPISGHATLYWYQQILGQGPKLLIQFQNNGVVDDSQLPKDRFSAERLKGVDSTLKIQPAKLEDSAVYLCASSLQPQGSGPQHFGDGTRLSIL.

The chain recombines TRBV2 with TRBJ2-2; a possible D gene is TRBD1 (6 bases). Trimming took 6 bases from V and 6 from J, leaving 17 bases between them. Germline CDR1 reads SNHLY; CDR2 reads FYNNEI. This CDR3 contains 15 residues. For the CDR3, the DNA is TGTGCCAGCAGAGACACCGGGACAAACTCCGGGGAGCTGTTTTTT. Protein product: CASRDTGTNSGELFF.

The gene calls are TRBV4-3 and TRBJ1-2; D is uncertain. The CDR3 runs to 15 residues. V was shortened by 0 bases and J by 4 bases, with 12 bases between the two germline ends. Per germline, CDR1 LGHNA and CDR2 YSLEER. In DNA, the CDR3 is TGCGCCAGCAGCCAAGATGGGCAGCGGGGCTATGGCTACACCTTC. As protein: CASSQDGQRGYGYTF.

This sequence joins TRBV5-1 and TRBJ1-2; weak D call: TRBD1 (5 bases). Trimming left V 0 bases short and J 4 bases short, with 10 bases between. Germline V gene data show CDR1 as SGHRS and CDR2 as YFSETQ. The CDR3 runs 14 residues. DNA of the CDR3: TGCGCCAGCAGCTTGGTGACAGAGAGCTATGGCTACACCTTC. Translation gives CASSLVTESYGYTF.

The V and J genes are TRBV7-2 and TRBJ1-5; D perhaps matches TRBD1 (6 bases). The CDR3 length is 15 residues. Germline loops: CDR1 SGHTA, CDR2 FQGNSA. Trimming removed 3 bases from V and 0 bases from J, with 9 bases in between. CDR3 bases: TGTGCCAGCAGCTTGGACAGATATAGCAATCAGCCCCAGCATTTT. Protein product: CASSLDRYSNQPQHF.

This rearrangement joins TRBV5-1 to TRBJ2-5, with 10 bases lining up with TRBD1. The CDR3 contains 17 residues. The V and J ends lost 4 bases and 3 bases, in that order; junction bases with no gene match: 12. Germline CDR1 and CDR2: SGHRS and YFSETQ. The CDR3 is CASSLGARDRGKETQYF. The CDR3 DNA reads as TGCGCCAGCAGCCTTGGGGCCCGGGACAGGGGTAAAGAGACCCAGTACTTC.

The rearrangement links TRBV6-5 to TRBJ1-1; 7 nucleotides agree with TRBD1. Losses at the gene ends were 6 bases for V and 5 bases for J; bases not matched to a gene: 9. CDR1 and CDR2 (germline): MNHEY, SVGAGI. The CDR3 is made up of 14 amino acids. The CDR3 reads CASSKGQSRTEAFF. The DNA of the CDR3 is TGTGCCAGCAGCAAGGGACAGTCTAGGACTGAAGCTTTCTTT.

The V gene is TRBV28, the J gene TRBJ1-1, with TRBD1 as a possible D gene (6 bases). CDR1 is MDHEN, CDR2 SYDVKM, per germline. The V and J ends lost 7 bases and 0 bases respectively, with 12 bases between them. There are 14 residues in the CDR3. The chain's CDR3 is CASKRGAMNTEAFF. CDR3 nucleotides: TGTGCCAGCAAACGGGGGGCTATGAACACTGAAGCTTTCTTT. The variable domain in full, completed from reference TRBV28 and TRBJ1-1, reads DVKVTQSSRYLVKRTGEKVFLECVQDMDHENMFWYRQDPGLGLRLIYFSYDVKMKEKGDIPEGYSVSREKKERFSLILESASTNQTSMYLCASKRGAMNTEAFFGQGTRLTVV.

This chain links TRBV7-2 with TRBJ1-3, with D possibly TRBD1 on 6 matching bases. The CDR3 runs 15 residues. With 2 bases removed from V and 4 bases from J, the gap between germline ends came to 12 bases. The V gene's germline CDR1 is SGHTA and CDR2 FQGNSA. CDR3: CASSLLDSPGNTIYF. DNA for the CDR3: TGTGCCAGCAGCTTACTGGACAGTCCGGGAAACACCATATATTTT. Together with reference TRBV7-2 and TRBJ1-3, the CDR3 gives the full variable domain: GAGVSQSPSNKVTEKGKDVELRCDPISGHTALYWYRQSLGQGLEFLIYFQGNSAPDKSGLPSDRFSAERTGGSVSTLTIQRTQQEDSAVYLCASSLLDSPGNTIYFGEGSWLTVV.

Only a few counts were recorded for this clone. The chain is built from TRBV6-1 and TRBJ1-5, with TRBD1 identical over 8 bases. The CDR3 is 13 residues long. V gave up 3 bases and J gave up 6 bases; unmatched junction bases: 1. CDR1 and CDR2 from the germline V gene are MNHNS and SASEGT. The CDR3 is CASSDRGRQPQHF. In DNA, the CDR3 is TGTGCCAGCAGTGACAGGGGGCGTCAGCCCCAGCATTTT.

V and J are TRBV10-3 and TRBJ1-4; D ambiguous. Trimming cost V 0 bases and J 2 bases, with 7 bases left between them. This CDR3 spans 15 amino acids. Germline V CDR1 and CDR2: ENHRY, SYGVKD. The CDR3 is CAISESPSTNEKLFF. The DNA for the CDR3 is TGTGCCATCAGTGAGTCCCCGAGTACTAATGAAAAACTGTTTTTT.

The rearrangement links TRBV20-1 to TRBJ2-7; 10 nucleotides agree with TRBD2. The CDR3 has 17 residues. J lost 0 bases, V lost 3 bases, and 11 bases had no gene match. CDR1 and CDR2 (germline): DFQATT, SNEGSKA (reference sequence). CDR3 nucleotide sequence: TGCAGTGCTAGTAGTGGGGAGCGGGGGGGCTACTCCTACGAGCAGTACTTC. It codes for CSASSGERGGYSYEQYF.

The chain employs TRBV21-1 and TRBJ1-3. TRBV21-1 is reported as a pseudogene. The CDR3 has 18 residues. CDR3: CASRTIPDVALSGNTIYF. CDR3 coding DNA: TGTGCCAGCAGGACTATCCCGGACGTCGCTCTCTCTGGAAACACCATATATTTT.